These 24 T cell receptor beta chains originate from one sample sequenced in a study of blood T cell repertoires in COVID-19. This table comes from immunoSEQ multiplex PCR, and its TCRdb copy is limited to in-frame clones, with some not included. The profile shows some 140,000 clones, 84% of them singletons. Sequencing used PBMCs or T cells enriched from blood (not recorded which). The origin of the receptors is a man between 40 and 49 years old with acute COVID-19.

The chain couples TRBV18 to TRBJ1-4; D might be TRBD1 (5 bases). Germline-derived CDR1 and CDR2 are KGHSH and LQKENI. Trimming cost V 5 bases and J 6 bases, with 13 bases left between them. This CDR3 region has 14 residues. The CDR3: CASSSRRGDEKLFF. The CDR3 DNA sequence: TGTGCCAGCTCATCCAGGAGGGGAGATGAAAAACTGTTTTTT.

This clone was found a few times. The gene calls are TRBV10-1 and TRBJ1-1, with 8 bases identical to TRBD1. The CDR3 covers 13 residues. Germline trimming cut 6 bases from V and 3 bases from J; bases unmatched to any gene: 3. The germline gives CDR1 WNHNN, CDR2 SYGVQD (reference sequence). CDR3 in amino acids: CASRLQGDTEAFF. The CDR3 DNA reads TGCGCCAGCAGGCTACAGGGGGACACTGAAGCTTTCTTT.

This chain joins TRBV27 and TRBJ2-6; weak D call: TRBD2 (7 bases). V was trimmed by 3 bases and J by 2 bases, leaving 8 bases between them. This CDR3 comprises 15 residues. The germline V gene encodes CDR1 MNHEY and CDR2 SMNVEV (reference sequence). The CDR3 sequence: CASSLGGPGANVLTF. The CDR3 DNA sequence: TGTGCCAGCAGTTTGGGGGGGCCTGGGGCCAACGTCCTGACTTTC. Based on the CDR3 plus reference TRBV27 and TRBJ2-6, the full variable domain is EAQVTQNPRYLITVTGKKLTVTCSQNMNHEYMSWYRQDPGLGLRQIYYSMNVEVTDKGDVPEGYKVSRKEKRNFPLILESPSPNQTSLYFCASSLGGPGANVLTFGAGSRLTVL.

The chain employs TRBV5-1 and TRBJ1-1; the match to TRBD1 covers 9 bases. Germline values: CDR1 SGHRS, CDR2 YFSETQ. The CDR3 length is 16 residues. V gave up 0 bases and J gave up 1 base; unmatched junction bases: 4. The CDR3 spells CASSLAQGAGNTEAFF. The CDR3 DNA reads TGCGCCAGCAGCTTGGCACAGGGGGCCGGGAACACTGAAGCTTTCTTT.

The J gene is TRBJ2-7, the V gene TRBV7-9, with TRBD2 as a possible D gene (6 bases). Germline CDR1 is SEHNR and CDR2 is FQNEAQ (reference sequence). CDR3 length: 14 residues. Trimming pared 4 bases from V and 3 bases from J, leaving 13 bases between. The CDR3 loop reads CASSWGGADYEQYF. The CDR3 DNA is TGTGCCAGCAGCTGGGGCGGGGCGGACTACGAGCAGTACTTC.

The chain combines TRBV5-6 with TRBJ2-7; 9 bases line up with TRBD2. Unmatched junction bases numbered 7, after V lost 3 bases and J lost 6 bases. The germline CDR1 and CDR2 sequences are SGHDT and YYEEEE. The CDR3 spans 14 residues. This chain's CDR3 is CASSYLAGSAEQYF. CDR3 coding DNA: TGTGCCAGCAGCTACCTAGCGGGGTCCGCCGAGCAGTACTTC.

This clone appeared a few times. The V gene is TRBV6-5, the J gene TRBJ1-5, with D maybe TRBD1 (5 bases). Trimming pared 7 bases from V and 2 bases from J, leaving 12 bases between. Germline values: CDR1 MNHEY, CDR2 SVGAGI. CDR3 size: 14 residues. CDR3 bases: TGTGCCAGCAAAGTTTGGGGGGGCAATCAGCCCCAGCATTTT. Amino acids: CASKVWGGNQPQHF.

This chain joins TRBV7-3 and TRBJ2-7, with TRBD2 matching over 7 bases. Germline trimming cut 5 bases from V and 2 bases from J; bases unmatched to any gene: 6. The CDR3 is 14 residues long. Germline V gene lookup returns CDR1 SGHTA and CDR2 FQGTGA. CDR3 residues: CASSPSGGAYEQYF. CDR3 coding DNA: TGTGCCAGCAGCCCGTCGGGAGGTGCCTACGAGCAGTACTTC.

This chain links TRBV3-1 (or the pseudogene TRBV3-2) with TRBJ1-4; 11 nucleotides agree with TRBD1. Germline values: CDR1 LGHDT, CDR2 YNNKEL (reference sequence). The CDR3 is 17 residues long. J gave up 3 bases and V 6 bases, and 9 bases lay outside the gene matches. CDR3 region: CASRPGQGVGANEKLFF. Written as DNA, the CDR3 is TGTGCCAGCAGACCGGGACAGGGGGTTGGAGCTAATGAAAAACTGTTTTTT.

This chain uses TRBV6-5 with TRBJ2-1; 12 nucleotides agree with TRBD2. Germline V lookup: CDR1 MNHEY, CDR2 SVGAGI. The CDR3 is made up of 13 amino acids. The V segment lost 8 bases and the J segment 8 bases; nucleotides outside the gene matches: 4. CDR3 sequence reads: CASLAGGKDEQFF. The CDR3 DNA sequence: TGTGCCAGCCTAGCGGGGGGGAAGGATGAGCAGTTCTTC.

The DNA of the CDR3 is TGTGCCAGCAGCTCAGCGGGAGTATCCTACAATGAGCAGTTCTTC. This sequence encodes CASSSAGVSYNEQFF. The V call is TRBV28, the J call TRBJ2-1, with TRBD2 matching 8 bases. Germline V gives CDR1 MDHEN, CDR2 SYDVKM. Trimming cost V 6 bases and J 1 base; bases outside gene matches: 5. The CDR3 loop spans 15 amino acids.

CDR3 coding DNA: TGTGCCAGCAGTGAAGGGTTACAGACCGTAGAGACCCAGTACTTC. It translates to CASSEGLQTVETQYF. The V and J genes are TRBV6-1 and TRBJ2-5; D is uncertain. Per the germline V gene, CDR1 is MNHNS and CDR2 is SASEGT. The V gene lost 1 base and the J gene lost 4 bases, with 13 bases spanning the gap. The CDR3 runs to 15 residues.

The genes are TRBV18 and TRBJ1-5, with TRBD1 as a possible D gene (5 bases). V dropped 2 bases and J dropped 7 bases, with 18 bases sitting between them. This CDR3 comprises 16 residues. The germline gives CDR1 KGHSH, CDR2 LQKENI. The DNA of the CDR3 is TGTGCCAGCTCACCAGGGTCAGGGCAGTTGGTCCAGCCCCAGCATTTT. It specifies CASSPGSGQLVQPQHF.

This chain joins TRBV7-2 and TRBJ2-2, with TRBD2 matching 7 bases. Germline V lookup: CDR1 SGHTA, CDR2 FQGNSA. V trimming: 9 bases; J trimming: 7 bases; junction bases outside the gene matches: 11. This CDR3 has 14 amino acids. The CDR3 DNA sequence: TGTGCCAGGACCACACTAGCGACTGGCGGGGAGCTGTTTTTT. Its translation is CARTTLATGGELFF.

This chain joins TRBV19 and TRBJ2-7; D is uncertain. The germline V gene has CDR1 LNHDA and CDR2 SQIVND (reference sequence). CDR3 size: 12 residues. V dropped 4 bases and J dropped 5 bases, with 9 bases sitting between them. In DNA form, the CDR3 reads TGTGCCAGTAGTAGCTCCCTAGACGAGCAGTACTTC. Its translation is CASSSSLDEQYF.

The chain couples TRBV18 to TRBJ2-1; 8 bases map to TRBD1. The CDR3 contains 19 residues. Germline CDR1 and CDR2: KGHSH and LQKENI. Trimming took 4 bases from V and 4 from J; bases not matched to a gene: 18. This CDR3 reads CASSQTGQAFTLTYNEQFF. The CDR3 DNA sequence: TGTGCCAGCTCACAAACGGGACAGGCCTTTACCCTAACGTACAATGAGCAGTTCTTC.

V and J are TRBV6-6 and TRBJ1-4, with D maybe TRBD1 (5 bases). This CDR3 has 12 amino acids. V was trimmed by 11 bases and J by 8 bases, leaving 15 bases between them. The germline gives CDR1 MNHNY, CDR2 SVGAGI (reference sequence). The CDR3 sequence is CAAGRRDEKLFF. CDR3 coding DNA: TGTGCCGCAGGGAGGCGAGACGAAAAACTGTTTTTT.

The V call is TRBV27, the J call TRBJ1-2, with 8 bases lining up with TRBD1. The germline gives CDR1 MNHEY, CDR2 SMNVEV (reference sequence). J was trimmed by 2 bases and V by 5 bases; bases with no gene match: 1. This CDR3 has 13 amino acids. CDR3 loop: CASSRQGNYGYTF. The CDR3 DNA is TGTGCCAGCAGTCGACAGGGGAACTATGGCTACACCTTC.

CDR3 bases: TGTGCCAGCAGCCTCCGACTAGCGGGAGATGTCGGGGAGCTGTTTTTT. Encoded protein: CASSLRLAGDVGELFF. The chain recombines TRBV7-9 with TRBJ2-2, with 12 bases fitting TRBD2. Trimming removed 5 bases from V and 7 bases from J; junction bases left unmatched: 8. The CDR3 consists of 16 residues. Germline V gene lookup returns CDR1 SEHNR and CDR2 FQNEAQ (reference sequence).

For the CDR3, the DNA is TGTGCCAGCAGCTTAGGGAGGCGGACAGGGCCTCAAGAGACCCAGTACTTC. As protein: CASSLGRRTGPQETQYF. The V and J genes are TRBV11-2 and TRBJ2-5, with 8 nucleotides matching TRBD1. This CDR3 comprises 17 residues. CDR1 and CDR2 from the germline V gene are SGHAT and FQNNGV. Germline trimming cut 1 base from V and 2 bases from J; bases unmatched to any gene: 9.

This chain joins TRBV10-1 and TRBJ2-1, with 9 bases identical to TRBD1. The CDR3 has 13 amino acids. Germline V gives CDR1 WNHNN, CDR2 SYGVQD (reference sequence). The trim removed 4 bases at V and 6 bases at J, leaving 1 base unmatched. This CDR3 is CASSGGQGNEQFF. CDR3 coding DNA: TGCGCCAGCAGTGGGGGACAGGGCAATGAGCAGTTCTTC.

V usage is TRBV7-2 and J usage is TRBJ1-1; 10 bases line up with TRBD1. Germline lookup yields CDR1 SGHTA and CDR2 FQGNSA. The trim removed 0 bases at V and 11 bases at J, leaving 3 bases unmatched. The CDR3 spans 13 residues. The CDR3 nucleotides read TGTGCCAGCAGCTTAGCGGACAGGGGGGCGGCTTTCTTT. This translates into CASSLADRGAAFF.

This rearrangement joins TRBV19 to TRBJ1-2, with 7 positions matching TRBD1. The CDR3 is 15 residues long. V lost 6 bases and J lost 0; bases outside the gene matches: 7. Germline values: CDR1 LNHDA, CDR2 SQIVND (reference sequence). In DNA, the CDR3 is TGTGCCAGTAGCGGACAGGAGCCTACTAACTATGGCTACACCTTC. This translates into CASSGQEPTNYGYTF.

The chain links TRBV7-9 to TRBJ2-1; D is unresolved. The CDR3 runs 12 residues. With 11 bases removed from V and 5 bases from J, the gap between germline ends came to 13 bases. Germline CDR1 reads SEHNR; CDR2 reads FQNEAQ (reference sequence). CDR3 sequence (DNA): TGTGCCTCGAGCCGGGTACACAATGAGCAGTTCTTC. It is translated as CASSRVHNEQFF.